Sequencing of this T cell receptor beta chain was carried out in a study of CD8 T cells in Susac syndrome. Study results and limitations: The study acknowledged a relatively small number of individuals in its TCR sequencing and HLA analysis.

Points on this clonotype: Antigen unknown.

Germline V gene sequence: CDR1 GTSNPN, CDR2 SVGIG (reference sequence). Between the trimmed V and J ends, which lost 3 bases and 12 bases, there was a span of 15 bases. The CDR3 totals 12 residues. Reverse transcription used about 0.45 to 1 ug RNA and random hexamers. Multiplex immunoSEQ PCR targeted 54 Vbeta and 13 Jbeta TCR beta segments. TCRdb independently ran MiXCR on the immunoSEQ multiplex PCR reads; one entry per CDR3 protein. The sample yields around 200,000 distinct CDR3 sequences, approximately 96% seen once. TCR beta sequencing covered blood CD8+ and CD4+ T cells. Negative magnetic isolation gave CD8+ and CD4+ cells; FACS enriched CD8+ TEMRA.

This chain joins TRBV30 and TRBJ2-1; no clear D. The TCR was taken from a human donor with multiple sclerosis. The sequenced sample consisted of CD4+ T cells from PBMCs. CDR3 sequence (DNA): TGTGCCTGGAGCGCAGCCCCTGGGGTGCAGTTCTTC. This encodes CAWSAAPGVQFF. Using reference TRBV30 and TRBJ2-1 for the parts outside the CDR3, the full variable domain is SQTIHQWPATLVQPVGSPLSLECTVEGTSNPNLYWYRQAAGRGLQLLFYSVGIGQISSEVPQNLSASRPQDRQFILSSKKLLLSDSGFYLCAWSAAPGVQFFGPGTRLTVL.